These T cell receptor beta chains were read from a single sample in a study of blood T cell repertoires in COVID-19. Here immunoSEQ multiplex PCR was the method, and the copy in TCRdb shows in-frame clones only, minus some. The sample records 110,000 to 150,000 clones, about 84% being singletons. Sequencing input: peripheral blood. These receptors were taken from a woman of 80 years or more in a cohort sampled during active or convalescent COVID-19. The conserved cysteine and the conserved F or W are not part of the CDR3 here.

12,TRBJ2-2,TRBV5-6,ASSLAGGTGELF
11,TRBJ2-3,TRBV19,ASSIGRGNTQY
12,TRBJ2-7,TRBV11-2,ASSAGERTYEQY
10,TRBJ2-1,TRBV19,ASKGTANEQF
12,TRBJ1-1,TRBV6-5,ASSWMGQNTEAF
14,TRBJ2-3,TRBV6-2/TRBV6-3,ASSPRLASGTDTQY
13,TRBJ1-1,TRBV28,ASSSRGRGPTEAF
10,TRBJ2-7,TRBV10-3,AISVGGNEQY
12,TRBJ1-2,TRBV29-1,SVRLVQGAHGYT
13,TRBJ1-6,TRBV6-4,ASSDGQPGRGALH
13,TRBJ1-4,TRBV19,ASSTHRGSNEKLF
12,TRBJ1-2,TRBV30,AWSLQLLGYGYT
13,TRBJ1-4,TRBV5-1,ASSSQGLGNEKLF